In its sample, the clone carrying this T cell receptor (beta chain) was seen a few times. V lost 3 bases and J lost 7, with 24 bases in between. Germline loops: CDR1 MGHDK, CDR2 SYGVNS. The CDR3 sequence is 17 residues long. PBMCs were obtained from roughly 10 ml fresh peripheral blood. This record belongs to a study of T cells in Graves' hyperthyroidism and ophthalmopathy. Amplified regions were TCR beta CDR3 sequences from RNA transcripts. HTBI primers were employed in a first-round RT-PCR of the TCR CDR3. TCRdb reprocessed the multiplex PCR reads via MiXCR and lists one record per CDR3 protein. This repertoire shows some 700,000 distinct CDR3 sequences, 15% to 20% found once; its top ten account for roughly 15%.

Sequences were obtained from blood. This receptor was obtained from a man in his fifties or sixties with Graves' hyperthyroidism. This chain joins TRBV25-1 and TRBJ1-2; the D is unclear. The CDR3 DNA reads as TGTGCCAGCAGTGATATTGGTAGAGGATTATTTCCACGTGGCTACACCTTC. Translated, it gives CASSDIGRGLFPRGYTF.